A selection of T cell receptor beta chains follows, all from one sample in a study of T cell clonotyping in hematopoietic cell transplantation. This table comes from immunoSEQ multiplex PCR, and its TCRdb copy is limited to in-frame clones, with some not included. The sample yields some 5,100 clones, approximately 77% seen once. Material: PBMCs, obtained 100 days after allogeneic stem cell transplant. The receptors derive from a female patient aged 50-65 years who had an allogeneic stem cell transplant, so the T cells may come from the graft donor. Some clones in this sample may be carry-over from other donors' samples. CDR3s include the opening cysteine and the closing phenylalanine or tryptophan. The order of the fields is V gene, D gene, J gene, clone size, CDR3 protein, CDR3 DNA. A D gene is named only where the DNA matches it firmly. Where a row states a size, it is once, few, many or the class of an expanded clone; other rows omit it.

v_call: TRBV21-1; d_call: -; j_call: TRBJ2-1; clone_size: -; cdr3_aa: CASSAESRCGRAGDNEQFF; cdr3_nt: TGTGCCAGCAGCGCAGAGTCTAGGTGCGGGAGGGCTGGCGACAATGAGCAGTTCTTC
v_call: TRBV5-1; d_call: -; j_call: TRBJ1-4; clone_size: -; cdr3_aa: CASSLSNREDEKLFF; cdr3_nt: TGCGCCAGCAGCTTGTCGAACAGGGAGGATGAAAAACTGTTTTTT
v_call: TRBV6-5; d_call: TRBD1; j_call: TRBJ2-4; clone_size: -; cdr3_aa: CASSQGTEIDIQYF; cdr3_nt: TGTGCCAGCAGCCAGGGGACAGAAATAGACATTCAGTACTTC
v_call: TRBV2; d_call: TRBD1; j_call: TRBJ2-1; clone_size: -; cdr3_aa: CASSYALGQGEFF; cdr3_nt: TGTGCCAGCAGTTACGCGTTGGGACAGGGAGAGTTCTTC
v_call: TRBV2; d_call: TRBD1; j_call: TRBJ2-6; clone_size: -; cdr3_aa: CASSALREGGSTLWANVLTF; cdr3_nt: TGTGCCAGCAGTGCACTTCGTGAAGGGGGCTCCACTCTCTGGGCCAACGTCCTGACTTTC
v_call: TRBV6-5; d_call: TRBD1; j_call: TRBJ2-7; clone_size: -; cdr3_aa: CASSYGGQGFYEQYF; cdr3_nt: TGTGCCAGCAGTTACGGGGGACAGGGCTTCTACGAGCAGTACTTC
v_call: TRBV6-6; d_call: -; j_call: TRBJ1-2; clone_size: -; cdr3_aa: CASSQDYGYTF; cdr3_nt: TGTGCCAGCAGTCAGGACTATGGCTACACCTTC
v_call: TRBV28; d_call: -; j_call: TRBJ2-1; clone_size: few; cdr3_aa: CASSLLGEASVVNNEQFF; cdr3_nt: TGTGCCAGCAGTTTACTTGGGGAGGCTAGCGTGGTCAACAATGAGCAGTTCTTC
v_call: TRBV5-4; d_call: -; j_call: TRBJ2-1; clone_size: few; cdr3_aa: CASSLPTGEQFF; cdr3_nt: TGTGCCAGCAGCTTGCCTACGGGCGAGCAGTTCTTC
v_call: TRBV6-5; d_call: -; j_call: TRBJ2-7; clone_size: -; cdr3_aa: CASSYRSTGKSYEQYF; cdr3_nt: TGTGCCAGCAGTTACCGTTCGACAGGAAAATCCTACGAGCAGTACTTC
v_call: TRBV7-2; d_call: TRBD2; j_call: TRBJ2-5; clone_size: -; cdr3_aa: CASSPRVAGVGKTQYF; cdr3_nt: TGTGCCAGCAGCCCTAGGGTCGCGGGAGTGGGGAAGACCCAGTACTTC
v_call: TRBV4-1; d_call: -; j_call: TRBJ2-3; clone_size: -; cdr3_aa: CASSQDLAGTQYF; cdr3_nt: TGCGCCAGCAGCCAAGATTTGGCGGGTACGCAGTATTTT
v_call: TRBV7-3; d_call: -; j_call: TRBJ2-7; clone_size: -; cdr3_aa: CASSLIGGKQYF; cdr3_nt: TGTGCCAGCAGCTTAATAGGGGGGAAGCAGTACTTC
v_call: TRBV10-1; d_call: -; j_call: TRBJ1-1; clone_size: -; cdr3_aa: CAIPEAFF; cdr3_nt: TGCGCCATTCCCGAAGCTTTCTTT
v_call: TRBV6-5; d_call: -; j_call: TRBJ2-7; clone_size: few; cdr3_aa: CASSYAPSSYEQYF; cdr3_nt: TGTGCCAGCAGTTACGCCCCGAGCTCCTACGAGCAGTACTTC
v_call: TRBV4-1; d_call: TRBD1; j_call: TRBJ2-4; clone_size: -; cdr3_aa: CASSQLPGQEVAQYF; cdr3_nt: TGCGCCAGCAGCCAGTTACCGGGACAGGAGGTGGCTCAGTACTTC
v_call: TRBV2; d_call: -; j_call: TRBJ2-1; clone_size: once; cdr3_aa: CASSVKSLGNEQFF; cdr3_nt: TGTGCCAGCAGTGTTAAGAGTCTTGGCAATGAGCAGTTCTTC
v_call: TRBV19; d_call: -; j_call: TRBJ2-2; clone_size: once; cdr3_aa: CASSMEGVITGELFF; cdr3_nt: TGTGCCAGTAGTATGGAGGGAGTCATAACCGGGGAGCTGTTTTTT
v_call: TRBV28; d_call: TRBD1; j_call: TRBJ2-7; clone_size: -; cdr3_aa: CASRPPTGGSTYEQYF; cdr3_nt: TGTGCCAGCAGGCCCCCGACAGGGGGCTCCACCTACGAGCAGTACTTC
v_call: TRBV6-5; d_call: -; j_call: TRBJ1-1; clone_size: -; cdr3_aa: CASSYSRGATEAFF; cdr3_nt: TGTGCCAGCAGTTACTCGAGGGGGGCCACTGAAGCTTTCTTT
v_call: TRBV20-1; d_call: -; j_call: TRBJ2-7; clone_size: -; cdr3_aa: CSGQATNEQYF; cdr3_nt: TGCAGTGGACAGGCGACTAACGAGCAGTACTTC
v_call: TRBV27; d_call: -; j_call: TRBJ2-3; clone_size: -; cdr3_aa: CASSDYSTDTQYF; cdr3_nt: TGTGCCAGCAGTGACTACAGCACAGATACGCAGTATTTT
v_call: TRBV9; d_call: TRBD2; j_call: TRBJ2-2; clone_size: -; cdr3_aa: CASSRLAGVTGELFF; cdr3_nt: TGTGCCAGCAGCCGACTAGCGGGAGTAACCGGGGAGCTGTTTTTT
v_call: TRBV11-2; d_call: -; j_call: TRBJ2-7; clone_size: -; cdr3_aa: CASSPEGYEQYF; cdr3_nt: TGTGCCAGCAGCCCGGAGGGATACGAGCAGTACTTC
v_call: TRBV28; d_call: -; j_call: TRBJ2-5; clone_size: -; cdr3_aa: CASRPQGSETQYF; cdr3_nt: TGTGCCAGCAGGCCTCAGGGGTCGGAGACCCAGTACTTC
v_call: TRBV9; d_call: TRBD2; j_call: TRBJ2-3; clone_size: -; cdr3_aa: CASSAQLAGGIDTQYF; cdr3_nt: TGTGCCAGCAGCGCCCAACTAGCGGGAGGCATCGATACGCAGTATTTT
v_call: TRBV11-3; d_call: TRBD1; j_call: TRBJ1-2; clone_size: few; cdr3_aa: CASSPQLGQVSGYTF; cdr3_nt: TGTGCCAGCAGCCCCCAGCTGGGACAGGTCTCCGGCTACACCTTC
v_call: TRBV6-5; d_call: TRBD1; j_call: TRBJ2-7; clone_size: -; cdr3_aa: CASSLTGNRGQYF; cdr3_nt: TGTGCCAGCTCGCTGACAGGGAATCGGGGGCAGTACTTC
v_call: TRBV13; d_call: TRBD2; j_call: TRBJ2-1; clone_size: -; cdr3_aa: CASSSGTSGSVPYNEQFF; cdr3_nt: TGTGCCAGCAGCTCAGGGACTAGCGGGAGTGTCCCCTACAATGAGCAGTTCTTC
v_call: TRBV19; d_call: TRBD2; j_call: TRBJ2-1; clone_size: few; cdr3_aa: CASSISGTSGRYNEQFF; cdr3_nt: TGTGCCAGTAGTATATCCGGGACTAGCGGGAGGTACAATGAGCAGTTCTTC
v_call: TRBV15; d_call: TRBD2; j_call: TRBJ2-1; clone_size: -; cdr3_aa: CATSRARGTSNEQFF; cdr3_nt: TGTGCCACCAGCAGAGCCCGTGGGACTAGCAATGAGCAGTTCTTC
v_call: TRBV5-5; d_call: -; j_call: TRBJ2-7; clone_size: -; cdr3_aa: CASSLPSYEQYF; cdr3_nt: TGTGCCAGCAGCTTACCATCCTACGAGCAGTACTTC
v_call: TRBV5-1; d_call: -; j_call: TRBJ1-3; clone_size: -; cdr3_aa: CASSPLGGGGNTIYF; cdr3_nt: TGCGCCAGCAGCCCCCTGGGAGGCGGTGGAAACACCATATATTTT
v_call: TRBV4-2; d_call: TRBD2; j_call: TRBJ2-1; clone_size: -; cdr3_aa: CASSLNSGTYNEQFF; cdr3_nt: TGTGCCAGCAGCTTGAATAGCGGGACCTACAATGAGCAGTTCTTC
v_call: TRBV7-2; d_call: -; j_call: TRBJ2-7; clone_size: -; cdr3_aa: CASSSDNYEQYF; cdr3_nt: TGTGCCAGCAGCTCTGACAACTACGAGCAGTACTTC
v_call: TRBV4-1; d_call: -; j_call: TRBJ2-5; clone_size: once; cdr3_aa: CASSLSLEGTQYF; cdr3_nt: TGCGCCAGCAGCCTAAGCCTAGAGGGGACCCAGTACTTC
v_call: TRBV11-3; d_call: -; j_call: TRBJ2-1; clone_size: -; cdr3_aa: CASSPSGLNEQFF; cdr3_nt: TGTGCCAGCAGCCCATCCGGACTCAATGAGCAGTTCTTC
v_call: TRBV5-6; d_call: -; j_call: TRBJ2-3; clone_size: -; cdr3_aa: CASSLGVGARADTQYF; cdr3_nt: TGTGCCAGCAGCTTGGGAGTGGGGGCCCGGGCAGATACGCAGTATTTT
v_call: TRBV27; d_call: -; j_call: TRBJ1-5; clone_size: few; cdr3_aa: CASSLYPPQGSNQPQHF; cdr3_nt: TGTGCCAGCAGTTTATATCCCCCACAGGGTAGCAATCAGCCCCAGCATTTT
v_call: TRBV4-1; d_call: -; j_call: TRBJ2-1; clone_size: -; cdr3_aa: CASSQQGSYNEQFF; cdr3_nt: TGCGCCAGCAGCCAACAGGGTTCCTACAATGAGCAGTTCTTC
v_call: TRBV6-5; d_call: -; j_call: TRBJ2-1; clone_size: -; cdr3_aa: CASSQAASYNEQFF; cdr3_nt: TGTGCCAGCAGTCAAGCGGCCTCCTACAATGAGCAGTTCTTC
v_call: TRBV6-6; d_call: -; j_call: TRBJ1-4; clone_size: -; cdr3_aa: CATWAENEKLFF; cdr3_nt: TGTGCGACTTGGGCAGAGAATGAAAAACTGTTTTTT
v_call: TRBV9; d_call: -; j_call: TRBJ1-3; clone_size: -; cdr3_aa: CASSPGTVTASGNTIYF; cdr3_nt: TGTGCCAGCAGCCCAGGGACGGTTACCGCCTCTGGAAACACCATATATTTT